These T cell receptor beta chains were read from a single sample in a study of T cell responses to AZD1222 COVID-19 vaccine. Assay used: immunoSEQ multiplex PCR; TCRdb lists only in-frame clones, some missing. The data contain about 97,000 clones, around nine tenths of them singletons. Sequences were derived from peripheral blood, sampled on day 0 of AZD1222 vaccination. The receptor source for this set is an adult in good health. The CDR3 runs from the conserved cysteine through the conserved F or W. D genes are given only for firm matches. A row's size may be missing; if present it is once, few, many or a size class.

D gene	V gene	J gene	clone size	CDR3 protein	CDR3 DNA
.	TRBV6-1	TRBJ1-5	.	CASSEAGYQPQHF	TGTGCCAGCAGTGAAGCAGGGTATCAGCCCCAGCATTTT
.	TRBV27	TRBJ2-3	.	CASSLFLGRSTDTQYF	TGTGCCAGCAGTTTATTTCTCGGGCGGAGCACAGATACGCAGTATTTT
.	TRBV7-6	TRBJ1-2	.	CASSPQAGDGYGYTF	TGTGCCAGCAGCCCTCAAGCGGGTGACGGCTATGGCTACACCTTC
TRBD2	TRBV4-1	TRBJ2-1	.	CASSQREGNEQFF	TGCGCCAGCAGCCAACGGGAGGGCAATGAGCAGTTCTTC
.	TRBV24-1	TRBJ2-2	.	CATSPTSVPGELFF	TGTGCCACCAGCCCGACTAGTGTGCCCGGGGAGCTGTTTTTT
.	TRBV6-2/TRBV6-3	TRBJ1-1	.	CASSHSEGWAEAFF	TGTGCCAGCAGTCACTCGGAGGGGTGGGCTGAAGCTTTCTTT
.	TRBV18	TRBJ1-5	once	CASSPEGSYNQPQHF	TGTGCCAGCTCACCAGAGGGCAGCTACAATCAGCCCCAGCATTTT
TRBD2	TRBV9	TRBJ2-7	.	CASSVGTGGGVEQYF	TGTGCCAGCAGCGTAGGAACGGGAGGGGGAGTCGAGCAGTACTTC
TRBD2	TRBV7-8	TRBJ2-7	once	CASSPARGLAGGEQYF	TGTGCCAGCAGCCCGGCGCGGGGACTAGCGGGAGGAGAGCAGTACTTC
TRBD2	TRBV4-2	TRBJ2-7	.	CASSLGGVAGVLYEQYF	TGTGCCAGCAGCCTAGGGGGGGTAGCGGGAGTTCTCTACGAGCAGTACTTC
.	TRBV19	TRBJ1-5	.	CASSIFYRQAGQPQHF	TGTGCCAGTAGTATATTCTACAGACAGGCGGGTCAGCCCCAGCATTTT
.	TRBV5-4	TRBJ2-3	.	CASSDYSGTQYF	TGTGCCAGCAGCGATTACTCCGGTACGCAGTATTTT
.	TRBV28	TRBJ1-2	few	CASSPTGRNYGYTF	TGTGCCAGCAGCCCAACGGGCCGAAACTATGGCTACACCTTC
TRBD1	TRBV3-1/TRBV3-2	TRBJ1-1	.	CASSQGRTGGTEAFF	TGTGCCAGCAGCCAAGGACGGACAGGGGGCACTGAAGCTTTCTTT
TRBD2	TRBV6-1	TRBJ2-7	.	CASSEFSGRGEQYF	TGTGCCAGCAGTGAATTTAGCGGGAGAGGTGAGCAGTACTTC
TRBD1	TRBV7-2	TRBJ1-2	.	CASSSYRGGGYTF	TGTGCCAGCAGCTCATACAGGGGCGGCGGCTACACCTTC
TRBD1	TRBV7-3	TRBJ2-5	.	CASSPARDRGQETQYF	TGTGCCAGCAGCCCTGCCCGGGACAGGGGACAAGAGACCCAGTACTTC
TRBD1	TRBV3-1/TRBV3-2	TRBJ1-4	.	CASSQEGSGGEKLFF	TGTGCCAGCAGCCAAGAGGGGTCAGGGGGTGAAAAACTGTTTTTT
TRBD1	TRBV7-8	TRBJ2-1	.	CASSDRVGAVRKQFF	TGTGCCAGCAGCGACAGGGTGGGCGCCGTGAGGAAGCAGTTCTTC
TRBD1	TRBV4-3	TRBJ2-3	.	CASSQEGPGQSTDTQYF	TGCGCCAGCAGCCAAGAGGGACCGGGACAGAGCACAGATACGCAGTATTTT
.	TRBV24-1	TRBJ2-7	.	CATSDFGQGEQYF	TGTGCCACCAGTGATTTTGGGCAGGGCGAGCAGTACTTC
.	TRBV23-1	TRBJ2-7	.	CASSHTRDGGGAGYEQYF	TGCGCCAGCAGTCACACCCGAGATGGAGGGGGCGCGGGCTACGAGCAGTACTTC
.	TRBV3-1/TRBV3-2	TRBJ2-1	.	CASSQDWHEQFF	TGTGCCAGCAGCCAAGATTGGCATGAGCAGTTCTTC
.	TRBV5-1	TRBJ2-7	once	CASSPGTETYEQYF	TGCGCCAGCAGCCCCGGGACTGAGACCTACGAGCAGTACTTC
.	TRBV30	TRBJ1-3	once	CAWTPPDLSSGNTIYF	TGTGCCTGGACCCCACCGGACCTAAGCTCTGGAAACACCATATATTTT
TRBD1	TRBV5-4	TRBJ1-2	.	CASSLGRGQGGFGYTF	TGTGCCAGCAGCTTGGGTAGGGGACAGGGAGGTTTTGGCTACACCTTC
.	TRBV11-2	TRBJ1-4	.	CASSLFPPTNEKLFF	TGTGCCAGCAGCTTGTTTCCGCCAACTAATGAAAAACTGTTTTTT
.	TRBV11-2	TRBJ2-7	.	CASSLEGVTPGGYEQYF	TGTGCCAGCAGCTTAGAGGGAGTTACCCCCGGAGGCTACGAGCAGTACTTC
.	TRBV7-9	TRBJ1-1	.	CASSLGPLGAVTEAFF	TGTGCCAGCAGCTTAGGTCCCCTCGGGGCGGTCACTGAAGCTTTCTTT
.	TRBV7-2	TRBJ1-1	.	CASSLIIQEEAFF	TGTGCCAGCAGCCTGATAATACAAGAGGAAGCTTTCTTT